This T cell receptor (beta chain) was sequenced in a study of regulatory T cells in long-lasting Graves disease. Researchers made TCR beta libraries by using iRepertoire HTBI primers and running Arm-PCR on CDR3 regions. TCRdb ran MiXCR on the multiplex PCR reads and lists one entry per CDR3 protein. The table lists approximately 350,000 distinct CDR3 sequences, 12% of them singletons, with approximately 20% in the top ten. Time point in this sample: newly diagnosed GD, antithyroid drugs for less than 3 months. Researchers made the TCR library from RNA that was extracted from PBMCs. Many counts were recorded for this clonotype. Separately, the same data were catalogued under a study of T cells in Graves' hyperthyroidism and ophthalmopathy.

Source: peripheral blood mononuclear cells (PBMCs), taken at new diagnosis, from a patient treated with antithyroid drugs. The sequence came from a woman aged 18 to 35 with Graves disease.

The CDR3 DNA is TGTGCCAGCAAAGACAGGGGTCTTCAATACGAGCAGTACTTC. This gives the protein CASKDRGLQYEQYF. V gene TRBV18 combines with J gene TRBJ2-7, with 8 bases that match TRBD1. Trimming at V came to 8 bases and at J to 4 bases, leaving 10 bases not matched to a gene. This CDR3 has 14 amino acids. Germline CDR1 is KGHSH and CDR2 is LQKENI.